The 25 T cell receptor beta chains in this list originate from one sample, sequenced in a study of T cell responses to AZD1222 COVID-19 vaccine. The assay was immunoSEQ multiplex PCR, and TCRdb's table has in-frame clones only and misses some. The sample lists approximately 150,000 clones; more than 75% were seen once. The material sequenced was peripheral blood, taken 28 days after the second AZD1222 dose. The receptors derive from an adult who received the AZD1222 COVID-19 vaccine.

In its sample, this clone was seen once. This chain connects TRBV20-1 to TRBJ1-1, with D perhaps TRBD1 (6 bases). CDR3 length equals 11 residues. The ends were cut back, 6 bases at V and 8 bases at J, with 13 bases in the middle. CDR1 is DFQATT and CDR2 is SNEGSKA in the germline V gene (reference sequence). The chain's CDR3 is CSARQALEAFF. CDR3 bases: TGCAGTGCAAGACAGGCGCTAGAAGCTTTCTTT.

V gene TRBV3-1 (or the pseudogene TRBV3-2) combines with J gene TRBJ2-7; no clear D gene. Germline CDR1 reads LGHDT; CDR2 reads YNNKEL (reference sequence). The V end was cut by 4 bases, the J end by 7 bases, with 11 bases between. This CDR3 spans 12 amino acids. The CDR3 is CASSLRNREQYF. The DNA for the CDR3 is TGTGCCAGCAGCCTTCGGAATCGGGAGCAGTACTTC.

The chain links TRBV11-2 to TRBJ2-2; possible D gene TRBD2, 6 bases. The germline V and J ends were trimmed by 7 bases and 4 bases, with 19 bases remaining between them. The germline V gene encodes CDR1 SGHAT and CDR2 FQNNGV. This CDR3 is built from 16 residues. CDR3 sequence reads: CASINRPKAGTGELFF. For the CDR3, the DNA is TGTGCCAGCATCAATCGCCCCAAAGCGGGCACCGGGGAGCTGTTTTTT.

This clone appeared a single time. This chain uses TRBV12-3 or TRBV12-4 with TRBJ1-3, with D uncertain. CDR3 size: 12 residues. The ends were cut back, 3 bases at V and 6 bases at J, with 6 bases in the middle. Here the CDR3 DNA reads TGTGCCAGCAGTTTGGAAAAAAACACCATATATTTT. It translates to CASSLEKNTIYF.

V gene TRBV11-2 combines with J gene TRBJ2-4; D is unresolved. V was pared by 0 bases and J by 8 bases, with 5 bases between. This CDR3 has 12 residues. The germline V gene has CDR1 SGHAT and CDR2 FQNNGV. CDR3 protein: CASSLEAYIQYF. CDR3 nucleotide sequence: TGTGCCAGCAGCTTAGAGGCGTACATTCAGTACTTC.

V and J are TRBV5-4 and TRBJ1-2; D may be TRBD1 (5 bases). Germline loops: CDR1 SGHNT, CDR2 YYREEE (reference sequence). Trimming shortened V by 4 bases and J by 4 bases, and 11 bases separated the two germline ends. The CDR3 extends over 13 amino acids. CDR3 residues: CASSAWDAYGYTF. Here the CDR3 DNA reads TGTGCCAGCAGCGCCTGGGACGCCTATGGCTACACCTTC.

The chain links TRBV3-1 (or the pseudogene TRBV3-2) to TRBJ1-1; D remains ambiguous. Germline CDR1 and CDR2: LGHDT and YNNKEL (reference sequence). CDR3 length: 14 amino acids. Trimming removed 1 base at V and 3 bases at J, with 9 bases between. This CDR3 is CASSQVEGDTEAFF. CDR3 coding DNA: TGTGCCAGCAGCCAAGTAGAGGGAGACACTGAAGCTTTCTTT.

The chain carries TRBV6-5 and TRBJ1-1; no clear D. Germline loops: CDR1 MNHEY, CDR2 SVGAGI. The CDR3 covers 11 residues. Trimming shortened V by 6 bases and J by 5 bases, and 7 bases separated the two germline ends. CDR3 nucleotide sequence: TGTGCCAGCAGGGGTAGGACTGAAGCTTTCTTT. This gives the protein CASRGRTEAFF.

As regards this clone: Other DNA sequences within the sample encode an identical CDR3. The chain recombines TRBV18 with TRBJ1-3; 9 nucleotides match TRBD1. With V trimmed by 3 bases and J by 1 base, 1 base remained unmatched. This CDR3 spans 15 amino acids. Germline V lookup: CDR1 KGHSH, CDR2 LQKENI. CDR3 sequence (DNA): TGTGCCAGCTCACCCGGGACAGGGTCTGGAAACACCATATATTTT. Encoded protein: CASSPGTGSGNTIYF.

The chain combines TRBV5-1 with TRBJ2-3; D possibly matches TRBD1 or TRBD2 (5 bases each). This CDR3 contains 16 residues. V was shortened by 5 bases and J by 0 bases, with 16 bases between the two germline ends. Germline values: CDR1 SGHRS, CDR2 YFSETQ. The CDR3 here is CASRSGARVSTDTQYF. Here the CDR3 DNA reads TGCGCCAGCAGGTCCGGGGCCCGGGTCAGCACAGATACGCAGTATTTT.

The V call is TRBV6-5, the J call TRBJ2-4; the D gene could be TRBD1 or TRBD2 (5 bases each). The CDR3 contains 15 residues. CDR1 is MNHEY, CDR2 SVGAGI, per germline. V was cut by 8 bases and J by 3 bases, with 17 bases left in between. CDR3 DNA: TGTGCCAGCGCGTACTCCTGGGACCTCAAAAACATTCAGTACTTC. It encodes CASAYSWDLKNIQYF.

This clone has only one observation. The gene calls are TRBV18 and TRBJ1-1; TRBD1 matches at 9 bases. Germline V gene data show CDR1 as KGHSH and CDR2 as LQKENI. J gave up 2 bases and V 2 bases, and 6 bases lay outside the gene matches. The length of the CDR3 is 16 residues. This CDR3 reads CASSPGDRAFNTEAFF. The DNA for the CDR3 is TGTGCCAGCTCACCAGGGGACAGGGCGTTTAACACTGAAGCTTTCTTT.

CDR3 sequence: CASSRDSYGYTF. The CDR3 region has the DNA TGTGCCAGCAGCCGGGACTCCTATGGCTACACCTTC. J is TRBJ1-2 and V is TRBV7-2, with a possible D match to TRBD1 (5 bases). Germline CDR1 reads SGHTA; CDR2 reads FQGNSA. This CDR3 contains 12 residues. V shed 5 bases and J shed 4 bases, with 8 bases lying between them.

V is TRBV30 and J is TRBJ1-3, with D hard to call. V was cut by 7 bases and J by 0 bases, with 13 bases left in between. The CDR3 sequence is 14 residues long. Germline values: CDR1 GTSNPN, CDR2 SVGIG (reference sequence). The CDR3 spells CASVAGSSGNTIYF. Written as DNA, the CDR3 is TGTGCCTCCGTCGCCGGGAGCTCTGGAAACACCATATATTTT.

The rearrangement joins TRBV5-4 to TRBJ2-2; weak D call: TRBD1 (6 bases). There are 15 residues in the CDR3. Germline V gene lookup returns CDR1 SGHNT and CDR2 YYREEE (reference sequence). The V end lost 7 bases, the J end lost 0 bases, and 13 bases lay between the germline ends. CDR3 in DNA: TGTGCCAGCGGAGCCAGGGACACGAACACCGGGGAGCTGTTTTTT. The encoded protein is CASGARDTNTGELFF.

This clone turned up a few times. The J gene is TRBJ2-2, the V gene TRBV5-1; tentative D call: TRBD2 (6 bases). CDR1 is SGHRS and CDR2 is YFSETQ in the germline V gene. The CDR3 is 14 amino acids. Deletions cut 6 bases from V and 5 bases from J, with 14 bases between. CDR3 sequence: CASMGLLGTGELFF. CDR3 DNA sequence: TGCGCCAGCATGGGACTTCTAGGGACCGGGGAGCTGTTTTTT.

The chain recombines TRBV27 with TRBJ1-3, with D maybe TRBD1 (5 bases). This CDR3 has 14 amino acids. V dropped 6 bases and J dropped 1 base, with 10 bases sitting between them. CDR1 and CDR2 (germline): MNHEY, SMNVEV (reference sequence). The CDR3 spells CASRQRGSGNTIYF. In nucleotides, the CDR3 is TGTGCCAGCAGACAAAGGGGATCTGGAAACACCATATATTTT.

This clone has a single count. The chain has TRBV6-5 and TRBJ1-2; D remains unclear. Germline V gene sequence: CDR1 MNHEY, CDR2 SVGAGI. The V and J ends lost 6 bases and 4 bases respectively, with 15 bases between them. This CDR3 region has 14 residues. The CDR3 reads CASRLDGLSYGYTF. In nucleotides, the CDR3 is TGTGCCAGCAGGTTGGACGGATTATCCTATGGCTACACCTTC.

The V and J genes are TRBV19 and TRBJ1-5; D is unclear. The V gene's germline CDR1 is LNHDA and CDR2 SQIVND (reference sequence). There are 14 residues in the CDR3. CDR3 protein: CAAKPSNLNQPQHF. DNA of the CDR3: TGTGCTGCCAAGCCCTCTAACCTCAATCAGCCCCAGCATTTT.

In nucleotides, the CDR3 is TGTGCCAGCAGCCCCGCCGGGGTATTACAGGAATCAAGGGAGACCCAGTACTTC. It yields the protein CASSPAGVLQESRETQYF. The chain carries TRBV5-4 and TRBJ2-5; TRBD1 or TRBD2 may be the D gene (5 bases each). The ends were cut back, 4 bases at V and 5 bases at J, with 27 bases in the middle. The V gene's germline CDR1 is SGHNT and CDR2 YYREEE (reference sequence). This CDR3 spans 18 amino acids. Filled out from reference TRBV5-4 and TRBJ2-5, the complete variable domain reads ETGVTQSPTHLIKTRGQQVTLRCSSQSGHNTVSWYQQALGQGPQFIFQYYREEENGRGNFPPRFSGLQFPNYSSELNVNALELDDSALYLCASSPAGVLQESRETQYFGPGTRLLVL.

The V call is TRBV9, the J call TRBJ2-5, with TRBD2 as a possible D gene (5 bases). The CDR3 has 13 residues. Trimming took off 0 bases at V and 3 bases at J, with 6 bases between the two ends. In germline, CDR1 is SGDLS, CDR2 YYNGEE. CDR3 amino acids: CASSVAAEETQYF. CDR3 coding DNA: TGTGCCAGCAGCGTAGCAGCGGAAGAGACCCAGTACTTC.

The J gene is TRBJ2-3, the V gene TRBV5-1, with 11 bases aligning to TRBD2. V lost 4 bases to trimming and J lost 1 base; unmatched junction nucleotides: 5. The V gene's germline CDR1 is SGHRS and CDR2 YFSETQ. There are 16 residues in the CDR3. CDR3 nucleotides: TGCGCCAGCAGCACCGGGACTAGCGGACGCACAGATACGCAGTATTTT. This translates into CASSTGTSGRTDTQYF.

In its sample, this clone was seen a few times. This chain joins TRBV4-3 and TRBJ2-2; D not resolved. The CDR3 has 16 amino acids. Germline V lookup: CDR1 LGHNA, CDR2 YSLEER. Trimming pared 1 base from V and 1 base from J, leaving 10 bases between. The CDR3 region is CASSQGAGMNTGELFF. The CDR3 coding sequence is TGCGCCAGCAGCCAAGGGGCAGGCATGAACACCGGGGAGCTGTTTTTT.

The gene calls are TRBV6-5 and TRBJ2-5; possibly TRBD1 for D (6 bases). The CDR3 runs 14 residues. Trimming stripped 2 bases from V and 5 bases from J, with 12 bases between. Germline-derived CDR1 and CDR2 are MNHEY and SVGAGI. CDR3 sequence reads: CASSYPTGQETQYF. CDR3 bases: TGTGCCAGCAGTTACCCGACAGGCCAGGAGACCCAGTACTTC.

This clone has ten or more counts. The CDR3 DNA sequence: TGTGCTAGTGGCCGTGGAGACAGGGACACTGAAGCTTTCTTT. Translation: CASGRGDRDTEAFF. The genes are TRBV12-5 and TRBJ1-1; 7 bases align to TRBD1. V lost 6 bases, J lost 3 bases, and 7 bases stayed unmatched. The CDR3 runs to 14 residues. In germline, CDR1 is LGHNT, CDR2 FRNRAP.